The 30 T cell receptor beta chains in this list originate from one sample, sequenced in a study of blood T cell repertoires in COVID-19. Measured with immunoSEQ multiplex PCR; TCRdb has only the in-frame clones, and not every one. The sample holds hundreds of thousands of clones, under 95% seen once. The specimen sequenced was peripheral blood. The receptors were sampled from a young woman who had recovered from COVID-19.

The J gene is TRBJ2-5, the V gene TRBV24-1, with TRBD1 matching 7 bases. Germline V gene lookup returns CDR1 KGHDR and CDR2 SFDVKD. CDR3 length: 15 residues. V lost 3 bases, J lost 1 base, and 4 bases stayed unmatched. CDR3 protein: CATSDHRGTQETQYF. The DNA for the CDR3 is TGTGCCACCAGTGATCACAGGGGAACCCAAGAGACCCAGTACTTC.

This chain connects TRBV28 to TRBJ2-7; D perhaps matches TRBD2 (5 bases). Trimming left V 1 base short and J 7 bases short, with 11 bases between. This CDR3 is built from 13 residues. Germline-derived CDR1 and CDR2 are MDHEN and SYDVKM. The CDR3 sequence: CASSLFGVLEQYV. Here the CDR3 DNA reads TGTGCCAGCAGTTTATTCGGGGTGTTGGAGCAGTACGTC.

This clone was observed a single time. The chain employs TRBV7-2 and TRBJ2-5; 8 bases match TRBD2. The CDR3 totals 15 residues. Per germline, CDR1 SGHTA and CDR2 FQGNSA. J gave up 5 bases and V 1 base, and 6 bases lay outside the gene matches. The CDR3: CASSLGVTSAETQYF. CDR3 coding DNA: TGTGCCAGCAGCTTAGGAGTGACTAGCGCGGAGACCCAGTACTTC. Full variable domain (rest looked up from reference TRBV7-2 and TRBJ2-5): GAGVSQSPSNKVTEKGKDVELRCDPISGHTALYWYRQSLGQGLEFLIYFQGNSAPDKSGLPSDRFSAERTGGSVSTLTIQRTQQEDSAVYLCASSLGVTSAETQYFGPGTRLLVL.

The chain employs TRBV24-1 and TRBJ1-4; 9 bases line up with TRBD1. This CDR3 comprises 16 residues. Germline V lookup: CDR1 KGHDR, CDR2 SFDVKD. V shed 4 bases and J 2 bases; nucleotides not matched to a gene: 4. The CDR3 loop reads CATSDPGTGTNEKLFF. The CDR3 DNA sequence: TGTGCCACCAGTGACCCAGGGACAGGGACTAATGAAAAACTGTTTTTT.

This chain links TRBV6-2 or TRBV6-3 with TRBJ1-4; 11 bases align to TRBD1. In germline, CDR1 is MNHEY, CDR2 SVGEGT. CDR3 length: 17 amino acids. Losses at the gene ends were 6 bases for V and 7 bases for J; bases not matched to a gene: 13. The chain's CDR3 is CASSARTGGARGEKLFF. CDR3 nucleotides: TGTGCCAGCAGCGCCCGGACAGGGGGCGCGCGGGGTGAAAAACTGTTTTTT.

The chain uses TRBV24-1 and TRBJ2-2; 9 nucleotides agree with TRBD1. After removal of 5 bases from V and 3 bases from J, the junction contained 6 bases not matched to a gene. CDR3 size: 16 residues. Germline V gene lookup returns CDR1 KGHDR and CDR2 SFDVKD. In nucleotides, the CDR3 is TGTGCCACCAGTGTGGGGGGACAGGGTGACACCGGGGAGCTGTTTTTT. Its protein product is CATSVGGQGDTGELFF.

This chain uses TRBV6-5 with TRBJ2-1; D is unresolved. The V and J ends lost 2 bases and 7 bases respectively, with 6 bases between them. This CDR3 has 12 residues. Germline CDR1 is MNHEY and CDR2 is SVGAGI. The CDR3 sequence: CASSYTGNEQFF. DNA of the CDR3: TGTGCCAGCAGTTACACCGGTAATGAGCAGTTCTTC.

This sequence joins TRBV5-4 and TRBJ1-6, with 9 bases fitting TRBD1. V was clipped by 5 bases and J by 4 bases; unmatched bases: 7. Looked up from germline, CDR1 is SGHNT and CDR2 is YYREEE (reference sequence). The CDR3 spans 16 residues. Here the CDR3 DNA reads TGTGCCAGCAGACGGACAGGGGTGGGATATAATTCACCCCTCCACTTT. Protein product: CASRRTGVGYNSPLHF.

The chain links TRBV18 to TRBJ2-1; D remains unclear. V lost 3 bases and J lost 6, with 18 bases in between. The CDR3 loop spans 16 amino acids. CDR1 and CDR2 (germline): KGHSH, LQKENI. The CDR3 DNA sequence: TGTGCCAGCTCACCCAAGCTTGACTCCGGCCCCAATGAGCAGTTCTTC. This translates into CASSPKLDSGPNEQFF.

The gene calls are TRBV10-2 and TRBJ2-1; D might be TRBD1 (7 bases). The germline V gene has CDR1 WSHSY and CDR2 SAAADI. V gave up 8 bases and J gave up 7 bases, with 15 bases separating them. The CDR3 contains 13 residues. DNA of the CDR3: TGCGCCAGCGCCCAGGGGGGTGAGAATGAGCAGTTCTTC. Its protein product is CASAQGGENEQFF.

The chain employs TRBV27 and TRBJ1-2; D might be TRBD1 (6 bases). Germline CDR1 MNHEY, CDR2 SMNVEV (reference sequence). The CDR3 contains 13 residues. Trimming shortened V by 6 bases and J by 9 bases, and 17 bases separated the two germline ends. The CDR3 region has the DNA TGTGCCAGCAGCCTGCAAGGCAGGGGTAGCTACACCTTC. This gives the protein CASSLQGRGSYTF.

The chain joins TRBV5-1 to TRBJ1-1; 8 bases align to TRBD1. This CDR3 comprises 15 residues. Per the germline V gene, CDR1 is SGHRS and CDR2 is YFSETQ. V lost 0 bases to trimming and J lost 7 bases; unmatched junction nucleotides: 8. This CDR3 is CASSLGDRGPLEAFF. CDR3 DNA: TGCGCCAGCAGCTTGGGTGACAGGGGTCCCCTTGAAGCTTTCTTT.

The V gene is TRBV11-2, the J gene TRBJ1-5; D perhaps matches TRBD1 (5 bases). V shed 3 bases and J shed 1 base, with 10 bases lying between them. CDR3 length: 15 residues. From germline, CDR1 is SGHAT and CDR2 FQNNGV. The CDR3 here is CASSFGQGSNQPQHF. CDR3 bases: TGTGCCAGCAGCTTCGGGCAGGGCAGCAATCAGCCCCAGCATTTT.

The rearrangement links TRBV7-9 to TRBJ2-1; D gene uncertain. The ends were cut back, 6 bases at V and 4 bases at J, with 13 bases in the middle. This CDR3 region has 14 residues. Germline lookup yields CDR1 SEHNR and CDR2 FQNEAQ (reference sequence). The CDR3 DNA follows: TGTGCCAGCAGTTTTGAAAGCGCGTACAATGAGCAGTTCTTC. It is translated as CASSFESAYNEQFF.

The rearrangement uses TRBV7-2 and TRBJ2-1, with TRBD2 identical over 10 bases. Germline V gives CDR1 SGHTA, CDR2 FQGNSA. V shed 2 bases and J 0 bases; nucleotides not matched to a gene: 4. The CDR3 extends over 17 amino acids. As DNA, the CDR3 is TGTGCCAGCAGCTTAAGGGCTAGCGGGAGCTCCTACAATGAGCAGTTCTTC. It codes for CASSLRASGSSYNEQFF.

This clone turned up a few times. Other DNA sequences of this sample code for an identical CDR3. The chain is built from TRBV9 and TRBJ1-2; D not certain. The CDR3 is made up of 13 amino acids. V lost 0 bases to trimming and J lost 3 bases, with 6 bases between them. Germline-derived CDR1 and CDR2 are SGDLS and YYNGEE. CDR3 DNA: TGTGCCAGCAGCGTAGGGCAGGACTATGGCTACACCTTC. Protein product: CASSVGQDYGYTF.

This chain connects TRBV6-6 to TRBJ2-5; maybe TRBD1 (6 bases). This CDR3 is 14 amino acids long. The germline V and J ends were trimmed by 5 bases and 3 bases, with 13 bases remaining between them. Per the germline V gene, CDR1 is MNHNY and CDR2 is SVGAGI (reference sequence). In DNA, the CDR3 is TGTGCCAGCAGTAACCGGGACAAGAAAGAGACCCAGTACTTC. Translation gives CASSNRDKKETQYF.

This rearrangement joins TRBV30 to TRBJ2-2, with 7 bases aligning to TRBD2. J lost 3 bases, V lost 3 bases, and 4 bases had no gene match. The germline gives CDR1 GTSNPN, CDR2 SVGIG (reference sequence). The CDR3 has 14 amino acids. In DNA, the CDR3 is TGTGCCTGGAGACGCGGGAGATACACCGGGGAGCTGTTTTTT. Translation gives CAWRRGRYTGELFF.

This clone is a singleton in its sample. The CDR3 is CASSELAVGPQHF. CDR3 sequence (DNA): TGTGCCAGCAGTGAATTGGCAGTTGGGCCCCAGCATTTT. The gene calls are TRBV6-1 and TRBJ1-5; no reliable D call. The CDR3 runs to 13 residues. Germline V gene data show CDR1 as MNHNS and CDR2 as SASEGT. The V end was cut by 2 bases, the J end by 9 bases, with 11 bases between.

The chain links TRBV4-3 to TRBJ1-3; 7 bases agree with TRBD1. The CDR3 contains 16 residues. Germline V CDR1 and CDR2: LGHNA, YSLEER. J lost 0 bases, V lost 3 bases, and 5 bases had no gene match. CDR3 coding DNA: TGCGCCAGCAGCCAGGGACAGATGAGCTCTGGAAACACCATATATTTT. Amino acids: CASSQGQMSSGNTIYF.

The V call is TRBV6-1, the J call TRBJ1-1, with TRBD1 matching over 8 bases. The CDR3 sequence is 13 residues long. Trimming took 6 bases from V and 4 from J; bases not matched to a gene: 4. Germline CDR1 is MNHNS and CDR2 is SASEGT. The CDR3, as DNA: TGTGCCAGCAGCAGGACAGGGAGCACTGAAGCTTTCTTT. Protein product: CASSRTGSTEAFF.

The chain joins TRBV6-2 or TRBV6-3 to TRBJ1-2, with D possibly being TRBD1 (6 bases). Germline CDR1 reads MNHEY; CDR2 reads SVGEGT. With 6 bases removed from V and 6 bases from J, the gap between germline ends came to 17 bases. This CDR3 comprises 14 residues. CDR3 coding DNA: TGTGCCAGCAGCTTACTCCGGGGGGCGAATGGCTACACCTTC. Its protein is CASSLLRGANGYTF.

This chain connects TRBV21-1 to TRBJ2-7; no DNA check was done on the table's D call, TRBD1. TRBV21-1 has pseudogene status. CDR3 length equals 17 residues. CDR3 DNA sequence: TGTGCCAGCACCAGCAAGGGGAATGGAGACGCGTCTGACGAGCAGTACGTC. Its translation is CASTSKGNGDASDEQYV.

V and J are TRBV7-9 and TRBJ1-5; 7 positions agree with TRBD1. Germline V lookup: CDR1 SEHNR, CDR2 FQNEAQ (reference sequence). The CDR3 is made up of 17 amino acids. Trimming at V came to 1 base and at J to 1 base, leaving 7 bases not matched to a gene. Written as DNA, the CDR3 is TGTGCCAGCAGCTTAGTTTATAGGGGGCAGAGCAATCAGCCCCAGCATTTT. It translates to CASSLVYRGQSNQPQHF.

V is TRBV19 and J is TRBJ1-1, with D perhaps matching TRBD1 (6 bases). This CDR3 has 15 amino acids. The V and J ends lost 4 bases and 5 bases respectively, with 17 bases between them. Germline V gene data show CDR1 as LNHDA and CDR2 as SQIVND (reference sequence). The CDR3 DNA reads TGTGCCAGTAGTACAATATTTCAGGGGAATACTGAAGCTTTCTTT. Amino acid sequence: CASSTIFQGNTEAFF.

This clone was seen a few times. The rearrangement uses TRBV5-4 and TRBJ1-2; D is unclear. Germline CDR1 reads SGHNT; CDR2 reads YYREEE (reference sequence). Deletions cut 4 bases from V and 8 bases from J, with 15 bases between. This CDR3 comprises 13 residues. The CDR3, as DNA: TGTGCCAGCAGCACCACAGTCTCGCTAGGCTACACCTTC. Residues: CASSTTVSLGYTF.

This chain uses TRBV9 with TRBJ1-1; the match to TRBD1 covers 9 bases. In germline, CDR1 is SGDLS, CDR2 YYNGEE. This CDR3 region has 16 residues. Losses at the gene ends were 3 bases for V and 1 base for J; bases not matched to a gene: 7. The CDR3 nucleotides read TGTGCCAGCAGCGCAACAGGGGGCGGTGGGAACACTGAAGCTTTCTTT. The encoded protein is CASSATGGGGNTEAFF.

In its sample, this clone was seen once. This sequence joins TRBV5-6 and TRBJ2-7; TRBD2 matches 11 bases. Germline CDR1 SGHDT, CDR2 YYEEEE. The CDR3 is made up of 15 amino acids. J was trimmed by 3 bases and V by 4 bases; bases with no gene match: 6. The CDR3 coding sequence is TGTGCCAGCAGCCCGACTAGCGGGAACCACTACGAGCAGTACGTC. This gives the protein CASSPTSGNHYEQYV.

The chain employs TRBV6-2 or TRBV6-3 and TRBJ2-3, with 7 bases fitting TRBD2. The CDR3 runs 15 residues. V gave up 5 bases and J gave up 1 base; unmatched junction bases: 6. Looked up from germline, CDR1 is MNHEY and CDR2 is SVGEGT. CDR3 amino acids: CASSGLAGGTDTQYF. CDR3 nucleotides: TGTGCCAGCAGTGGTTTAGCGGGTGGCACAGATACGCAGTATTTT.

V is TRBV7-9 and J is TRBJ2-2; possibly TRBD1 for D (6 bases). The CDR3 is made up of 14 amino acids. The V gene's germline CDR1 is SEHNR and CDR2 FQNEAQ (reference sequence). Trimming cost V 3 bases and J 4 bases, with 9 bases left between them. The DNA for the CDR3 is TGTGCCAGCAGCTTTACAGGGAGCACCGGGGAGCTGTTTTTT. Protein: CASSFTGSTGELFF.